This TCR beta chain was retrieved from a study of blood T cell repertoires in COVID-19. Study-level information: Nucleic acid was either cDNA or gDNA, and it came from T cells, B-cell-depleted T cells, or PBMCs.

Trimming pared 4 bases from V and 4 bases from J, leaving 16 bases between. Per germline, CDR1 SQVTM and CDR2 ANQGSEA. The CDR3 contains 14 residues. Under the authors' procedure: The assay estimated nucleated cells by amplifying reference gene primers. Clones were sequenced by immunoSEQ multiplex PCR, and TCRdb holds only the in-frame ones, with some missing. The D gene and trimming were derived from the DNA, and the V and J assignments and clone size from that table. The table lists about 340,000 clones, around 83% of them singletons, with 2.5% to 3.5% in the top ten. The sequenced material came from peripheral blood. The chain carries TRBV29-1 and TRBJ1-1; no firm D call. The receptor's source is a man aged 25-45 years with active or convalescent COVID-19. This chain's CDR3 is CSVVNLERVTEAFF. DNA of the CDR3: TGCAGCGTTGTCAACCTAGAGAGGGTCACTGAAGCTTTCTTT.